These 4 T cell receptor beta chains originate from one sample sequenced in a study of T-cell memory formation after mild COVID-19. TCRdb used MiXCR to reprocess the 5' RACE reads, holding one entry per CDR3 protein. Of fewer than 550,000 distinct CDR3 sequences in the sample, about 19% were seen once. The sequenced sample consisted of PBMCs or a T cell subset sorted from them (not recorded which). The receptors stem from an adult woman who had mild COVID-19 (a few samples of this study predate the infection). Cell type and time point are not known.

This clonotype was picked up a small number of times. This rearrangement joins TRBV11-2 to TRBJ2-7; no definite D call. CDR3 length: 12 residues. The V gene's germline CDR1 is SGHAT and CDR2 FQNNGV. Trimming pared 0 bases from V and 9 bases from J, leaving 9 bases between. CDR3 DNA: TGTGCCAGCAGCTTAGATCACCTGCGGCAGTACTTC. Protein: CASSLDHLRQYF.

The V gene is TRBV7-2, the J gene TRBJ2-1, with 7 bases lining up with TRBD1. Germline V gives CDR1 SGHTA, CDR2 FQGNSA. This CDR3 contains 15 residues. V lost 5 bases and J lost 4; bases outside the gene matches: 8. The CDR3 DNA follows: TGTGCCAGCAGCGCCGACAGGGATATTTACAATGAGCAGTTCTTC. Translating it yields CASSADRDIYNEQFF.

The table lists this clonotype with a few counts. The chain carries TRBV4-3 and TRBJ2-5, with 12 bases matching TRBD2. This CDR3 spans 16 amino acids. The V segment lost 3 bases and the J segment 5 bases; nucleotides outside the gene matches: 7. Germline CDR1 and CDR2: LGHNA and YSLEER. In DNA, the CDR3 is TGCGCCAGCAGCCATGAGACTAGCGGGAGATCGGAGACCCAGTACTTC. Translation gives CASSHETSGRSETQYF.

The V gene is TRBV20-1, the J gene TRBJ2-1; 11 nucleotides align to TRBD2. CDR3 size: 18 residues. Germline lookup yields CDR1 DFQATT and CDR2 SNEGSKA (reference sequence). V shed 3 bases, J shed 4 bases, and the junction held 14 bases outside the gene matches. The CDR3 reads CSARKDRAGLAVYNEQFF. The DNA for the CDR3 is TGCAGTGCTAGGAAAGATCGAGCGGGACTAGCGGTGTACAATGAGCAGTTCTTC.